The sequence of this TCR beta chain was determined in a study of long-term antiretroviral therapy in people with HIV. The study's findings and limits: Repertoires from HIV showed CDR3 length ranges narrower than those of controls.

Survey-level immunoSEQ v3.0 assays were run. The method was immunoSEQ multiplex PCR; TCRdb's version includes in-frame clones alone and lacks a portion of them. This sample has roughly 9,200 clones, with roughly four fifths found just once. V was pared by 0 bases and J by 0 bases, with 0 bases of the junction left unmatched. The germline CDR1 and CDR2 sequences are SGHRS and YFSETQ. The CDR3 runs to 15 residues. Worth noting for this clone: What it binds is unknown.

Here the sequenced sample was unsorted PBMCs, taken 0.6 years before starting antiretroviral therapy. The sequence was collected from a man aged 40-49 years with HIV. The chain recombines TRBV5-1 with TRBJ2-3; 8 nucleotides align to TRBD2. CDR3 coding DNA: TGCGCCAGCAGCTTGGTAGCGGGGAGCACAGATACGCAGTATTTT. Protein: CASSLVAGSTDTQYF.